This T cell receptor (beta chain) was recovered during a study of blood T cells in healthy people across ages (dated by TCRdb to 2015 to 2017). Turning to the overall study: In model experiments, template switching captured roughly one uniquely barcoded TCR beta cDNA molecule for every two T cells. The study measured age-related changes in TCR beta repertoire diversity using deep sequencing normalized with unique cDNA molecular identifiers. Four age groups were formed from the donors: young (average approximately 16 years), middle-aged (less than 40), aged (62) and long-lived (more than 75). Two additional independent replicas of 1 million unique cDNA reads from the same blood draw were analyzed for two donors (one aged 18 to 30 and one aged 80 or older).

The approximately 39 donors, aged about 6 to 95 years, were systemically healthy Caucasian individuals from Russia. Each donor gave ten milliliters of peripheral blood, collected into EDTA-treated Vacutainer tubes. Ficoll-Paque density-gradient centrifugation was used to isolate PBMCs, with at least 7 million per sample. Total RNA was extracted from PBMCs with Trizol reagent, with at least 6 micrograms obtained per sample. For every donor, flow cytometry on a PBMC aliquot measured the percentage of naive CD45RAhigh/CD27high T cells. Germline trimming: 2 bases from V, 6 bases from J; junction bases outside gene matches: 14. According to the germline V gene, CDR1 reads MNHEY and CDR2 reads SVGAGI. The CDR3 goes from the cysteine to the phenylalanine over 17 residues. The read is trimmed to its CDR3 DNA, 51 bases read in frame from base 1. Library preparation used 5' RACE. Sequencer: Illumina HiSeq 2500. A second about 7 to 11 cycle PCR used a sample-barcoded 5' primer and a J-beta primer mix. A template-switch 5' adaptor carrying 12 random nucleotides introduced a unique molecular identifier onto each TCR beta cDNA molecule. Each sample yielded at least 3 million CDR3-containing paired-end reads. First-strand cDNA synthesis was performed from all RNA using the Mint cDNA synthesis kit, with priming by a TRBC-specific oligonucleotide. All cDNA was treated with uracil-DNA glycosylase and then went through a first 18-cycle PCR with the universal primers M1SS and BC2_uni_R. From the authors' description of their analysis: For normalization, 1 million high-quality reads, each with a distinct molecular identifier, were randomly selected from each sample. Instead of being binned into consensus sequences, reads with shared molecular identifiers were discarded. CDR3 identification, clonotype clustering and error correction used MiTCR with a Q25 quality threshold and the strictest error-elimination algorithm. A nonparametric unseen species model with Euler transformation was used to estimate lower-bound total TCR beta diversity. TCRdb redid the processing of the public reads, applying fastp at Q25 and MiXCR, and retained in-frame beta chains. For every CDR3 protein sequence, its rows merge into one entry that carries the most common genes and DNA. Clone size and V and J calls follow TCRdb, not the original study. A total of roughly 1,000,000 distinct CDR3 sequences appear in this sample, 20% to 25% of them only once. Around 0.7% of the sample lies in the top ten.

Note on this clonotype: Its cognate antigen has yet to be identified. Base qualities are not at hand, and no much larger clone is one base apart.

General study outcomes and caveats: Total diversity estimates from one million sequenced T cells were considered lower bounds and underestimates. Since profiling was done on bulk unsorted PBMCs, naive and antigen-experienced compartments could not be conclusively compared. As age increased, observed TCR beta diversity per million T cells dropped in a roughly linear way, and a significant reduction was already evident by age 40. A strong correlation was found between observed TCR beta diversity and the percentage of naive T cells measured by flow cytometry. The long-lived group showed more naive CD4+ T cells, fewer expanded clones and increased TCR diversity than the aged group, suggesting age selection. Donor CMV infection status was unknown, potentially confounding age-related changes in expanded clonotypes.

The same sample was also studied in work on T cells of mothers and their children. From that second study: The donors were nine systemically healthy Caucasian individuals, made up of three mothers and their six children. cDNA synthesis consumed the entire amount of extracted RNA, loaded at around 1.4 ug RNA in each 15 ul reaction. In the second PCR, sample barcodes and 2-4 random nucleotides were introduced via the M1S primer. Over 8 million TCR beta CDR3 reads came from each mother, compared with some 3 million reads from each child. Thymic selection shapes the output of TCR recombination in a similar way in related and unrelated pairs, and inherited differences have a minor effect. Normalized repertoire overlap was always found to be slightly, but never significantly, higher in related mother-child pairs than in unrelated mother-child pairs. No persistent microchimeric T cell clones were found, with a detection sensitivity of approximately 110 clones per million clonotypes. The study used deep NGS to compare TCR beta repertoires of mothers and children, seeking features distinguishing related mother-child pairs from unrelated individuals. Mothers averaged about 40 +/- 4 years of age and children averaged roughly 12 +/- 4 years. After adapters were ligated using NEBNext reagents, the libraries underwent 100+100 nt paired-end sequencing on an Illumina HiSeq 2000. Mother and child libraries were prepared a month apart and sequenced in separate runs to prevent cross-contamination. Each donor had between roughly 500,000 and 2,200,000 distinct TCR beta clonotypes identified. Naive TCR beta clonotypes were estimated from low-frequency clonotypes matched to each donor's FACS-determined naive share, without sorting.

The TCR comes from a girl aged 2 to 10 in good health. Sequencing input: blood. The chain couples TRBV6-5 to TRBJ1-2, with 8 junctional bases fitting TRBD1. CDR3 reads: CASSYRIRTGRSDGYTF. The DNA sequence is TGTGCCAGCAGTTACCGAATCAGGACAGGGAGATCCGATGGCTACACCTTC.